This TCR beta chain was captured in a study of T cell repertoires in cytomegalovirus infection. Study as a whole: The public TCR beta signatures pointed to both CMV infection and matching HLA type. Study-level points and caveats: Of the TCR beta families, the public ones yielded a cumulative frequency that identified carriers of CMV plus the relevant HLA. In two of eight donors, the top clonotype was HLA-C-restricted CMV-specific.

A single record per CDR3 protein comes from TCRdb applying MiXCR to the reads. The sample lists over 450,000 distinct CDR3 sequences, around 11% occurring once. This clonotype has at least ten counts. Its target is unknown. CDR1 SGHTA and CDR2 FQGTGA come from the germline V gene. The V end lost 4 bases, the J end lost 8 bases, and 12 bases lay between the germline ends. The CDR3 loop spans 13 amino acids. This clonotype was obtained from a human donor in good health (CMV status not recorded). Some clones in this sample may be carry-over from other donors' samples. The chain uses TRBV7-3 and TRBJ2-1; D is unclear. Sequencing was carried out using PBMCs. In nucleotides, the CDR3 is TGTGCCAGCAGCTCCCTGAGTGAGGATGAGCAGTTCTTC. This encodes CASSSLSEDEQFF.